These 27 T cell receptor beta chains share one sample of origin, sequenced in a study of identical twins. One entry per CDR3 protein results from TCRdb running MiXCR on the 5' RACE reads. Here the sample spans around 300,000 distinct CDR3 sequences, about 8% being singletons. The sample was also reused in another study, on yellow fever vaccine responses in identical twins.

The sequencing input was memory (CD45RO+) T cells sorted from blood. The receptors were gathered from a woman aged 18-29 years in good health.

This clonotype was seen ten or more times. The rearrangement joins TRBV6-1 to TRBJ2-6; 9 nucleotides match TRBD1. V was clipped by 5 bases and J by 1 base; unmatched bases: 3. The CDR3 consists of 16 residues. Germline CDR1 reads MNHNS; CDR2 reads SASEGT. Here the CDR3 reads CASSRDRVSGANVLTF. CDR3 DNA: TGTGCCAGCAGTCGGGACAGGGTTTCTGGGGCCAACGTCCTGACTTTC.

This clonotype was seen repeatedly, ten times or more. V is TRBV5-1 and J is TRBJ2-7, with D possibly being TRBD2 (5 bases). Trimming took 6 bases from V and 2 from J, leaving 15 bases between them. This CDR3 has 14 residues. CDR1 and CDR2 from the germline V gene are SGHRS and YFSETQ. In DNA form, the CDR3 reads TGCGCCAGCACCACCCGACCCGGGGCCTACGAGCAGTACTTC. Translating it yields CASTTRPGAYEQYF.

This clonotype has a handful of counts. V gene TRBV6-1 combines with J gene TRBJ2-7, with 9 bases aligning to TRBD1. Germline lookup yields CDR1 MNHNS and CDR2 SASEGT. The CDR3 has 14 residues. V shed 7 bases, J shed 2 bases, and the junction held 6 bases outside the gene matches. CDR3 sequence: CASTGQGITYEQYV. Written as DNA, the CDR3 is TGTGCCAGCACCGGACAGGGGATCACCTACGAGCAGTACGTC.

This clonotype was seen a handful of times. The chain links TRBV27 to TRBJ2-7; 9 bases agree with TRBD1. This CDR3 has 15 residues. CDR1 is MNHEY and CDR2 is SMNVEV in the germline V gene (reference sequence). V trimming: 1 base; J trimming: 4 bases; junction bases outside the gene matches: 5. The CDR3 nucleotides read TGTGCCAGCAGTTTATGGGGGACAGGGATGTACGAGCAGTACTTC. This codes for CASSLWGTGMYEQYF.

This clonotype was counted only a few times. The V call is TRBV7-6, the J call TRBJ1-3; D is ambiguous. CDR1 SGHVS and CDR2 FNYEAQ come from the germline V gene. The CDR3 spans 15 residues. V dropped 5 bases and J dropped 3 bases, with 14 bases sitting between them. The CDR3: CASSPTSLHGNTIYF. The CDR3 coding sequence is TGTGCCAGCAGCCCCACATCGTTGCATGGAAACACCATATATTTT.

This clonotype was seen at least ten times. The gene calls are TRBV11-1 and TRBJ1-1, with D unresolved. The CDR3 consists of 18 residues. With 4 bases removed from V and 4 bases from J, the gap between germline ends came to 25 bases. CDR1 and CDR2 (germline): SGHAT, FQDESV (reference sequence). As DNA, the CDR3 is TGTGCCAGCAGCTCCTCATCTAACTCGGCATTACAAGGCACTGAAGCTTTCTTT. Amino acids: CASSSSSNSALQGTEAFF.

This clonotype was detected many times. The chain recombines TRBV15 with TRBJ2-7; the match to TRBD2 covers 8 bases. CDR1 and CDR2 from the germline V gene are LNHNV and YYDKDF (reference sequence). Trimming at V came to 6 bases and at J to 0 bases, leaving 4 bases not matched to a gene. This CDR3 has 14 residues. In nucleotides, the CDR3 is TGTGCCACCAGTGGCGGGAGGAGCTCCTACGAGCAGTACTTC. It translates to CATSGGRSSYEQYF.

V is TRBV7-9 and J is TRBJ1-4; D remains ambiguous. Looked up from germline, CDR1 is SEHNR and CDR2 is FQNEAQ (reference sequence). V was pared by 1 base and J by 3 bases, with 12 bases between. The CDR3 sequence is 16 residues long. The CDR3 here is CASSLGTFGANEKLFF. The CDR3 DNA is TGTGCCAGCAGCTTAGGGACCTTCGGGGCTAATGAAAAACTGTTTTTT.

In its sample, this clonotype was seen a few times. The chain links TRBV7-9 to TRBJ1-3; weak D call: TRBD1 (6 bases). The CDR3 is made up of 15 amino acids. Trimming removed 3 bases from V and 1 base from J, with 10 bases in between. The V gene's germline CDR1 is SEHNR and CDR2 FQNEAQ (reference sequence). The chain's CDR3 is CASSLGQTSGNTIYF. The CDR3 coding sequence is TGTGCCAGCAGCTTGGGACAAACTTCTGGAAACACCATATATTTT.

The chain uses TRBV6-5 and TRBJ2-1, with 7 bases lining up with TRBD2. The V gene's germline CDR1 is MNHEY and CDR2 SVGAGI. The CDR3 sequence is 17 residues long. V lost 0 bases to trimming and J lost 3 bases; unmatched junction nucleotides: 8. The CDR3 loop is CASSYSSPRGVYNEQFF. DNA of the CDR3: TGTGCCAGCAGTTACTCGAGCCCCCGGGGGGTCTACAATGAGCAGTTCTTC.

This clonotype has a count of ten or more. The CDR3 DNA sequence: TGCAGCGTCTGGACAGGGTCTGGCTACACCTTC. Its translation is CSVWTGSGYTF. The chain uses TRBV29-1 and TRBJ1-2; TRBD1 matches at 8 bases. The CDR3 length is 11 residues. Germline trimming cut 6 bases from V and 7 bases from J; bases unmatched to any gene: 4. Germline CDR1 and CDR2: SQVTM and ANQGSEA.

As concerns this clonotype: Sequence at one end of the junction differs from germline and may be a read error. The chain combines TRBV12-3 or TRBV12-4 with TRBJ1-2, with a weak D call TRBD1 (5 bases). This CDR3 spans 12 amino acids. CDR3 DNA: TGTGCCAGCAACGGGGCCATGTATGACTACACCTTC. Amino acids: CASNGAMYDYTF.

The sample holds many counts of this clonotype. The chain uses TRBV3-1 and TRBJ2-1; tentatively, D is TRBD2 (6 bases). The V and J ends lost 4 bases and 7 bases respectively, with 8 bases between them. This CDR3 comprises 12 residues. Per germline, CDR1 LGHDT and CDR2 YNNKEL (reference sequence). The CDR3 nucleotides read TGTGCCAGCAGCCCTGGGGGGAATGAGCAGTTCTTC. This sequence encodes CASSPGGNEQFF.

The V and J genes are TRBV20-1 and TRBJ2-3; 11 nucleotides match TRBD2. Trimming took 4 bases from V and 6 from J; bases not matched to a gene: 6. The CDR3 has 14 amino acids. Germline loops: CDR1 DFQATT, CDR2 SNEGSKA (reference sequence). CDR3 protein: CSAKGLAELDTQYF. The CDR3, as DNA: TGCAGTGCTAAGGGACTAGCGGAACTGGATACGCAGTATTTT.

This clonotype has ten or more counts. The rearrangement links TRBV5-1 to TRBJ2-1; D call uncertain. Germline V gene lookup returns CDR1 SGHRS and CDR2 YFSETQ. The V end lost 0 bases, the J end lost 1 base, and 11 bases lay between the germline ends. The CDR3 length is 16 residues. CDR3 DNA: TGCGCCAGCAGCTTGGTGGCCGCAGTATCCTACAATGAGCAGTTCTTC. This encodes CASSLVAAVSYNEQFF.

The chain couples TRBV3-1 to TRBJ2-1; D gene ambiguous. CDR1 is LGHDT and CDR2 is YNNKEL in the germline V gene (reference sequence). The V end lost 1 base, the J end lost 3 bases, and 19 bases lay between the germline ends. CDR3 length: 18 residues. The CDR3 reads CASSQVGPRKNYYNEQFF. The CDR3 DNA sequence: TGTGCCAGCAGCCAAGTGGGTCCTCGGAAGAACTACTACAATGAGCAGTTCTTC.

V usage is TRBV3-1 and J usage is TRBJ2-3; no clear D. Per germline, CDR1 LGHDT and CDR2 YNNKEL (reference sequence). Trimming took off 1 base at V and 2 bases at J, with 13 bases between the two ends. The CDR3 has 16 residues. CDR3 sequence (DNA): TGTGCCAGCAGCCAAGGGTTGGGCAGCCTCACAGATACGCAGTATTTT. Its protein is CASSQGLGSLTDTQYF.

There are a few counts of this clonotype. V and J are TRBV2 and TRBJ2-1; no definite D call. The CDR3 sequence is 12 residues long. Germline CDR1 reads SNHLY; CDR2 reads FYNNEI. With 8 bases removed from V and 5 bases from J, the gap between germline ends came to 10 bases. In nucleotides, the CDR3 is TGTGCCAGCTCACAGTCAAACAATGAGCAGTTCTTC. Protein sequence: CASSQSNNEQFF.

This clonotype was counted at least ten times. V gene TRBV11-2 combines with J gene TRBJ2-3; D is perhaps TRBD2 (6 bases). CDR1 and CDR2 from the germline V gene are SGHAT and FQNNGV. V was cut by 6 bases and J by 3 bases, with 22 bases left in between. This CDR3 is built from 17 residues. This CDR3 is CASSSNPGGIRTDTQYF. The DNA of the CDR3 is TGTGCCAGCAGTTCAAACCCCGGGGGAATAAGAACAGATACGCAGTATTTT. Drawing the rest from reference TRBV11-2 and TRBJ2-3, the complete variable domain is EAGVAQSPRYKIIEKRQSVAFWCNPISGHATLYWYQQILGQGPKLLIQFQNNGVVDDSQLPKDRFSAERLKGVDSTLKIQPAKLEDSAVYLCASSSNPGGIRTDTQYFGPGTRLTVL.

This clonotype was counted only a few times. The chain joins TRBV27 to TRBJ2-2; TRBD1 is a possible D gene (6 bases). The V and J ends lost 7 bases and 5 bases respectively, with 11 bases between them. Germline V lookup: CDR1 MNHEY, CDR2 SMNVEV (reference sequence). This CDR3 has 13 amino acids. CDR3 sequence (DNA): TGTGCCAGCAACCAACAGGGAACCGGGGAGCTGTTTTTT. Its protein product is CASNQQGTGELFF.

This clonotype was counted between two and nine times. V gene TRBV6-1 combines with J gene TRBJ2-7; D unclear. V was clipped by 6 bases and J by 1 base, with 19 bases between them. The germline gives CDR1 MNHNS, CDR2 SASEGT. This CDR3 spans 16 amino acids. The CDR3 bases are TGTGCCAGCAGCGCCCAATCGGGCCGGTTATCCTACGAGCAGTACTTC. It is translated as CASSAQSGRLSYEQYF.

This clonotype was found a few times. The chain links TRBV2 to TRBJ2-7, with 9 bases matching TRBD1. The CDR3 has 13 residues. The ends lost 6 bases at V and 4 bases at J; junction bases unmatched: 4. Per germline, CDR1 SNHLY and CDR2 FYNNEI. This CDR3 is CASRGTGRYEQYF. The CDR3 DNA is TGTGCCAGCAGGGGGACAGGGAGATACGAGCAGTACTTC.

V is TRBV28 and J is TRBJ2-1; the D gene is possibly TRBD1 (8 bases). Per germline, CDR1 MDHEN and CDR2 SYDVKM. Trimming pared 7 bases from V and 2 bases from J, leaving 15 bases between. This CDR3 has 15 amino acids. Here the CDR3 reads CASKTGGGAYNEQFF. The DNA of the CDR3 is TGTGCCAGCAAAACAGGGGGGGGAGCCTACAATGAGCAGTTCTTC. The full variable domain, its missing parts supplied by reference TRBV28 and TRBJ2-1, is DVKVTQSSRYLVKRTGEKVFLECVQDMDHENMFWYRQDPGLGLRLIYFSYDVKMKEKGDIPEGYSVSREKKERFSLILESASTNQTSMYLCASKTGGGAYNEQFFGPGTRLTVL.

The chain links TRBV2 to TRBJ1-4; D remains ambiguous. Trimming pared 3 bases from V and 0 bases from J, leaving 11 bases between. Germline V gene lookup returns CDR1 SNHLY and CDR2 FYNNEI. CDR3 length: 16 amino acids. This CDR3 reads CASSDPGLATNEKLFF. The CDR3 DNA follows: TGTGCCAGCAGTGATCCCGGACTTGCAACTAATGAAAAACTGTTTTTT.

The V gene is TRBV15, the J gene TRBJ1-5; D remains unclear. The V end was cut by 3 bases, the J end by 2 bases, with 8 bases between. Germline V gene sequence: CDR1 LNHNV, CDR2 YYDKDF (reference sequence). The CDR3 has 14 residues. CDR3 nucleotide sequence: TGTGCCACCAGCAGTCCTGGCGGCAATCAGCCCCAGCATTTT. Protein sequence: CATSSPGGNQPQHF.

This clonotype appeared a few times. CDR3 nucleotide sequence: TGCGCCAGCAGCGGAAATGGGGGGTCTGGGGCCAACGTCCTGACTTTC. This gives the protein CASSGNGGSGANVLTF. This sequence joins TRBV5-1 and TRBJ2-6; TRBD2 might be the D (6 bases). This CDR3 contains 16 residues. CDR1 and CDR2 (germline): SGHRS, YFSETQ. The ends were cut back, 4 bases at V and 1 base at J, with 12 bases in the middle.

CDR3 nucleotide sequence: TGTGCCAGCAGCCCCCCGACAGGGGGTAATTCACCCCTCCACTTT. This gives the protein CASSPPTGGNSPLHF. V gene TRBV3-1 combines with J gene TRBJ1-6; 9 positions match TRBD1. Germline V lookup: CDR1 LGHDT, CDR2 YNNKEL (reference sequence). The CDR3 spans 15 residues. J was trimmed by 6 bases and V by 4 bases; bases with no gene match: 4.